In its sample, the clone carrying this T cell receptor (beta chain) is medium-sized. Amplification of TCR beta used genomic DNA extracted from peripheral blood. TRB rearrangements spanning V, D and J were amplified using mixed TRB-A/B primers. Via MiXCR, TCRdb re-called the multiplex PCR reads, giving one row per CDR3 protein. The sample has some 1,800 distinct CDR3 sequences, about 33% seen once. The data derive from a study of T cell repertoires in aging, cancer and after chemotherapy. The length of the CDR3 is 13 residues. Deletions cut 3 bases from V and 2 bases from J, with 7 bases between. Germline V gene sequence: CDR1 DFQATT, CDR2 SNEGSKA (reference sequence).

The receptor comes from a human donor with a solid tumor. The material sequenced was blood. The V gene is TRBV20-1, the J gene TRBJ2-2, with D perhaps matching TRBD1 or TRBD2 (5 bases each). CDR3 residues: CSARGVNTGELFF. The CDR3 nucleotides are TGCAGTGCTAGGGGGGTCAACACCGGGGAGCTGTTTTTT.